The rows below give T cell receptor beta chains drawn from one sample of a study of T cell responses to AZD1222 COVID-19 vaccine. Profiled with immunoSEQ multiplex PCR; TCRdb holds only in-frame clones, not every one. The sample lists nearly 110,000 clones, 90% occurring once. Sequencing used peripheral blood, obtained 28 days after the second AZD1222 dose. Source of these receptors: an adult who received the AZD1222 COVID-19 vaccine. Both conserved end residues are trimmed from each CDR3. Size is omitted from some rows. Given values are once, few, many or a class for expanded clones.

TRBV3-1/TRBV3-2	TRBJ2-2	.	ASSLAAGELF
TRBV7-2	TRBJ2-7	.	ASSFPNYEQY
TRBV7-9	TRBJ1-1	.	ASSPRDVVGTEAF
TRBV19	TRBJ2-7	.	ASSTGTGIYEQY
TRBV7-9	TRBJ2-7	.	ASSLVQENSYEQY
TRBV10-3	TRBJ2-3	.	AIKASGGLSTDTQY
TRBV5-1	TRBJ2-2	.	ASRRGGGTGELF
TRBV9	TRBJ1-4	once	ASSVREINEKLF
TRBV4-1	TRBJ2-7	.	ASSPSGTGIYEQY
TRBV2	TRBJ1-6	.	ASNVGGSYNSPLH
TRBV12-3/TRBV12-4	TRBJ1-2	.	ASSWGYGYT
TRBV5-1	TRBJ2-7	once	ASSLSGNYEQY
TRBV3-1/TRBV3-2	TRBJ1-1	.	ASSLGTGNTEAF
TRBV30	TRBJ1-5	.	AWSFTGDQPQH
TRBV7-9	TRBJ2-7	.	ASSPSPGLLAGAYEQY
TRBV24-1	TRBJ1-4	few	ATEDRGKLF
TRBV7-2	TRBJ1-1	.	ASSLRLNTEAF
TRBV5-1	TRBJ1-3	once	ASSLTGGIDSGNTIY
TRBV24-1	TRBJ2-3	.	ATSDSEAGAGLDTQY
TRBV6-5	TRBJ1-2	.	ASTPGGADGYT
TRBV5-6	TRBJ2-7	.	ASTGQGYEQY
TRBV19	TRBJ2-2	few	ASSAWTSFRAGELF
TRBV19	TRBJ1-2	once	ASSIPGPYGYT
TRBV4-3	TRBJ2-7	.	ASSQGSSRNYEQY
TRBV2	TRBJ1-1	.	ASSYGRLGTEAF
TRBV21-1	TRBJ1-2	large	ASSKARCQRST
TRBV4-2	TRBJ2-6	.	ASSHGQGTSGANVLT
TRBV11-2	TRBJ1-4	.	ASSLNSITNEKLF
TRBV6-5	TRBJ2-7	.	ASRTLGTGNYEQY
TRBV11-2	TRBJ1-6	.	ASSLGGRGNSPLH
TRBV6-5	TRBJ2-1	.	ASRDGGPSIEQF
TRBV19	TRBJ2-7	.	ASSMRTDSYEQY
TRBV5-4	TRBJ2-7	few	ASSSKQGAGEQY
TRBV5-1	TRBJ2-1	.	ASIEAPSYNEQF
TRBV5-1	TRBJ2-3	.	ASKLGEVGTDTQY
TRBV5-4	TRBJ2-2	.	ASSSKNPNTGELF
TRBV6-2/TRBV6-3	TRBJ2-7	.	ASSREIDWGEQY
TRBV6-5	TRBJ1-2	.	ASRTGGFNYGYT
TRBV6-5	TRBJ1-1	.	ASSYSGVMNTEAF
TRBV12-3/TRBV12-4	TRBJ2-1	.	ASSLGYNEQF
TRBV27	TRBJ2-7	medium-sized	ASSLSTTAYEQY
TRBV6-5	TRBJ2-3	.	ASSSYPQKLVDTQY
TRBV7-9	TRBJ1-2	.	AGAGTDPYGYT
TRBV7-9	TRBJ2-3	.	ASSRRRGIGTDTQY
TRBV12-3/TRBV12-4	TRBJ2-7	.	ARQGANEQY
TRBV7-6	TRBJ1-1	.	ASSSGGYTEAF
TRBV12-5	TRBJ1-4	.	GGRKLF
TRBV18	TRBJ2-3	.	ASSPPGLAGRTDTQY